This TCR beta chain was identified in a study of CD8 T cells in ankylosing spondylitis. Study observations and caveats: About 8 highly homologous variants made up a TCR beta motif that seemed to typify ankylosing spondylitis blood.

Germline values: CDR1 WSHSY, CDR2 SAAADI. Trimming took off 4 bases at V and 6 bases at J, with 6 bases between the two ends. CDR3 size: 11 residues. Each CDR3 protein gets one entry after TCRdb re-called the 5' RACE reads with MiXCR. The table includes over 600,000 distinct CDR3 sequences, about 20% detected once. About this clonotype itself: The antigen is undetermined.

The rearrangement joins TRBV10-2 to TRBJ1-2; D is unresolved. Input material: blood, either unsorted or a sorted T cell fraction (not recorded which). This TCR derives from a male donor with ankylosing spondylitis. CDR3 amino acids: CASSGSHGYTF. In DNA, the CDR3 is TGCGCCAGCAGTGGTTCCCATGGCTACACCTTC.